This is a list of T cell receptor beta chains from one sample in a study of graft-versus-host responses after intestinal transplantation. Assay: immunoSEQ multiplex PCR; the TCRdb copy retains only in-frame clones and omits some. The sample gives 9,000 to 10,000 clones, about four fifths of which show up once; roughly a fifth is in the top ten. Material: ileum tissue, obtained around 440 days after intestinal transplantation. The receptors originated from a human patient who received an intestinal transplant, so some T cells may come from the graft donor. Both conserved end residues are part of each CDR3. Each record gives: J gene, D gene, V gene, clone size, CDR3 DNA, CDR3 protein. A D gene is named only where the DNA matches it firmly. The size of a clone is reported for some rows only, either as once, few or many, or as a class for expanded clones.

J gene: TRBJ1-3; D gene: .; V gene: TRBV15; clone size: .; CDR3 DNA: TGTGCCACCGCGTCAGGTGGAAACACCATATATTTT; CDR3 protein: CATASGGNTIYF
J gene: TRBJ1-2; D gene: .; V gene: TRBV29-1; clone size: .; CDR3 DNA: TGCAGCGTTGACCCCGGACACTATGGCTACACCTTC; CDR3 protein: CSVDPGHYGYTF
J gene: TRBJ1-5; D gene: .; V gene: TRBV10-1; clone size: few; CDR3 DNA: TGCGCCAGCAGACCCGGGGACTTTAGCCTCCGGAGGCCCCAGCATTTT; CDR3 protein: CASRPGDFSLRRPQHF
J gene: TRBJ1-3; D gene: .; V gene: TRBV6-1; clone size: .; CDR3 DNA: TGTGCCAGCAGTGGACAGGCCTTGTCCATATATTTT; CDR3 protein: CASSGQALSIYF
J gene: TRBJ2-3; D gene: .; V gene: TRBV14; clone size: .; CDR3 DNA: TGTGCCAGCAGCCAACTCTCCCGGGGGCGAGATACGCAGTATTTT; CDR3 protein: CASSQLSRGRDTQYF
J gene: TRBJ2-4; D gene: .; V gene: TRBV28; clone size: .; CDR3 DNA: TGTGCCAGCACTGCTAGCGCCGCCAAAAACATTCAGTACTTC; CDR3 protein: CASTASAAKNIQYF
J gene: TRBJ2-7; D gene: .; V gene: TRBV19; clone size: .; CDR3 DNA: TGTGCCAGTAGTATAGGGGGGTTTAATTACGAGCAGTACTTC; CDR3 protein: CASSIGGFNYEQYF
J gene: TRBJ2-5; D gene: .; V gene: TRBV4-2; clone size: once; CDR3 DNA: TGTGCCAGCAGCCAAGATTGGGGGCAAGAGACCCAGTACTTC; CDR3 protein: CASSQDWGQETQYF
J gene: TRBJ2-5; D gene: .; V gene: TRBV7-3; clone size: .; CDR3 DNA: TGTGCCAGCAGCCGTGACAATCAAGAGACCCAGTACTTC; CDR3 protein: CASSRDNQETQYF
J gene: TRBJ1-2; D gene: .; V gene: TRBV18; clone size: .; CDR3 DNA: TGTGCCAGCTCGCGCGACAGCACCCTCTATGGCTACACCTTC; CDR3 protein: CASSRDSTLYGYTF
J gene: TRBJ2-3; D gene: .; V gene: TRBV27; clone size: .; CDR3 DNA: TGTGCCAGCAGTTTAGGTGGGCGCGGGGATACGCAGTATTTT; CDR3 protein: CASSLGGRGDTQYF
J gene: TRBJ1-2; D gene: .; V gene: TRBV18; clone size: once; CDR3 DNA: TGTGCCAGCTCTGGGGCCGACAGGGGCTACACCTTC; CDR3 protein: CASSGADRGYTF
J gene: TRBJ1-1; D gene: TRBD1; V gene: TRBV5-1; clone size: .; CDR3 DNA: TGCGCCAGCAGCCAGTGGGGGGACAGGAGCATGAACACTGAAGCTTTCTTT; CDR3 protein: CASSQWGDRSMNTEAFF
J gene: TRBJ2-3; D gene: TRBD1; V gene: TRBV19; clone size: .; CDR3 DNA: TGTGCCAGTAGTCCCTGGACAGGGGCCAACACAGATACGCAGTATTTT; CDR3 protein: CASSPWTGANTDTQYF
J gene: TRBJ1-5; D gene: .; V gene: TRBV9; clone size: few; CDR3 DNA: TGTGCCAGCAGCGCCGACGGCGGAGGCAATCAGCCCCAGCATTTT; CDR3 protein: CASSADGGGNQPQHF
J gene: TRBJ2-5; D gene: .; V gene: TRBV5-4; clone size: few; CDR3 DNA: TGTGCCAGCAGCTCCTACGGGACCAGATTCCTAGAGACCCAGTACTTC; CDR3 protein: CASSSYGTRFLETQYF
J gene: TRBJ1-2; D gene: .; V gene: TRBV19; clone size: few; CDR3 DNA: TGTGCCAGTAGTATTCGGGGCTACACCTTC; CDR3 protein: CASSIRGYTF